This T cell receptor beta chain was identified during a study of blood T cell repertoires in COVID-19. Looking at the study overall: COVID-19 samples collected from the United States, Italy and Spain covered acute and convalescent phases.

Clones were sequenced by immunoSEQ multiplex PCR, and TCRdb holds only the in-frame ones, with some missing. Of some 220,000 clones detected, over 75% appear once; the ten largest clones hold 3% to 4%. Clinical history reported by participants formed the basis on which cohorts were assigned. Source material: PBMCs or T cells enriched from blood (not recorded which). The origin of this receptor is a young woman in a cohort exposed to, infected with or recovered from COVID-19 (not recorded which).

For the CDR3, the DNA is TGTGCCAGCAGCGTATCGACAGGGGAAGGCTATGGCTACACCTTC. It specifies CASSVSTGEGYGYTF. The V gene is TRBV9, the J gene TRBJ1-2, with 8 bases that match TRBD1. The J segment lost 4 bases and the V segment lost 1 base, leaving 6 bases of the junction unmatched. The CDR3 is 15 residues long. CDR1 SGDLS and CDR2 YYNGEE come from the germline V gene.